Below, one T cell receptor beta chain is given with its context. Antigen unknown. The method was immunoSEQ multiplex PCR; TCRdb's version includes in-frame clones alone and lacks a portion of them. The sample shows tens of thousands of clones, roughly nine tenths of them seen only once. The sample belongs to a study of cytomegalovirus exposure and HLA in healthy donors. Study findings and constraints: There were some public TCRs occurring in many donors, but most TCR sequences were rare. Diagnosis of cytomegalovirus status made by the classifier reportedly showed high specificity and sensitivity.

Trimming at V came to 4 bases and at J to 3 bases, leaving 7 bases not matched to a gene. Germline values: CDR1 SGHRS, CDR2 YFSETQ. The CDR3 has 14 amino acids. The receptor comes from a man aged 18 to 30 in good health and CMV-seronegative. This rearrangement joins TRBV5-1 to TRBJ2-7, with 7 bases that match TRBD2. The specimen sequenced was PBMCs. CDR3 in amino acids: CASSQGLVGYEQYF. CDR3 coding DNA: TGCGCCAGCAGCCAAGGACTAGTCGGCTACGAGCAGTACTTC.